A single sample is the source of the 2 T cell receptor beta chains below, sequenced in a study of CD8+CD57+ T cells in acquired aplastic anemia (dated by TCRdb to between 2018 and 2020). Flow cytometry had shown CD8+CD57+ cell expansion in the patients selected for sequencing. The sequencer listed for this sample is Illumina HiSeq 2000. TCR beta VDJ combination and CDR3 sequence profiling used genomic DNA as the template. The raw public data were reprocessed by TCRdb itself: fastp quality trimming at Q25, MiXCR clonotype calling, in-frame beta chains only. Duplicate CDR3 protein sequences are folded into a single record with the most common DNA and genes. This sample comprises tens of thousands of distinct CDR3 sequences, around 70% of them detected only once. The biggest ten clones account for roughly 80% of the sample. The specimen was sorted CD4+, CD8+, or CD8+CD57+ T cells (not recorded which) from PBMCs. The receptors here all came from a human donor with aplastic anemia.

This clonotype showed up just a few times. The chain's CDR3 is CASSPGKVQYF. As DNA, the CDR3 is TGCGCCAGCAGTCCTGGGAAGGTCCAGTACTTC. V gene TRBV10-1 combines with J gene TRBJ2-7; D gene uncertain. CDR3 length equals 11 residues. V was clipped by 5 bases and J by 10 bases, with 12 bases between them. Germline CDR1 reads WNHNN; CDR2 reads SYGVQD (reference sequence).

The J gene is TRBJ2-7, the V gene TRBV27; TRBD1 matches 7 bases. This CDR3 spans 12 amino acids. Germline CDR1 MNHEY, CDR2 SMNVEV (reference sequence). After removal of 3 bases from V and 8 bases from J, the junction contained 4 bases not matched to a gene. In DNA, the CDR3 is TGTGCCAGCAGTTTCCGGACAGGCAAGCAGTACTTC. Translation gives CASSFRTGKQYF.